The 10 T cell receptor beta chains given below trace back to one sample, sequenced in a study of cytomegalovirus exposure and HLA in healthy donors. 60 Vbeta and 13 Jbeta primers were used in PCR. Method: immunoSEQ multiplex PCR; TCRdb's copy keeps in-frame clones and lacks some. The sample yields fewer than 200,000 clones, approximately 72% seen once. The sample taken for sequencing was PBMCs. These receptors all come from a human donor in good health.

This chain links TRBV6-5 with TRBJ1-5, with 7 nucleotides matching TRBD1. J gave up 5 bases and V 6 bases, and 4 bases lay outside the gene matches. The V gene's germline CDR1 is MNHEY and CDR2 SVGAGI. CDR3 size: 13 residues. The CDR3 coding sequence is TGTGCCAGCAGAGCTGACAGGGATCAGCCCCAGCATTTT. This encodes CASRADRDQPQHF.

The count of this clone is one. V is TRBV2 and J is TRBJ2-2; maybe TRBD2 (6 bases). V lost 3 bases, J lost 2 bases, and 19 bases lay in between. The CDR3 has 18 amino acids. Germline loops: CDR1 SNHLY, CDR2 FYNNEI. The CDR3 coding sequence is TGTGCCAGCAGTGATCCTGCCAGGCGGGGAGGAAACACCGGGGAGCTGTTTTTT. Its translation is CASSDPARRGGNTGELFF.

This clone was picked up a small number of times. CDR3 in DNA: TGTGCCAGCAGCTTCCAGGGTAGGGGTGAAGCTTTCTTT. Its translation: CASSFQGRGEAFF. J is TRBJ1-1 and V is TRBV7-3; D might be TRBD1 (5 bases). CDR3 size: 13 residues. V shed 3 bases and J shed 7 bases, with 12 bases lying between them. Germline assignment: CDR1 SGHTA and CDR2 FQGTGA.

The genes are TRBV27 and TRBJ1-6; D possibly corresponds to TRBD1 (5 bases). Trimming pared 2 bases from V and 8 bases from J, leaving 10 bases between. The CDR3 is 14 amino acids. CDR1 is MNHEY and CDR2 is SMNVEV in the germline V gene (reference sequence). The CDR3 reads CASSLQGRHSPLHF. Written as DNA, the CDR3 is TGTGCCAGCAGTTTACAGGGAAGGCATTCACCCCTCCACTTT.

The rearrangement links TRBV27 to TRBJ2-3; 9 nucleotides align to TRBD1. The V gene end was trimmed by 2 bases and the J gene end by 0 bases; junction bases not matched to a gene: 15. This CDR3 has 20 residues. Germline V gene data show CDR1 as MNHEY and CDR2 as SMNVEV (reference sequence). The DNA of the CDR3 is TGTGCCAGCAGTTTACCAGGCACAGGGGGCGCTTCGAGTAGCACAGATACGCAGTATTTT. This gives the protein CASSLPGTGGASSSTDTQYF.

CDR3 coding DNA: TGTGCCAGCAGCCAAGTCGGCGACACACGAATTAGCGTAGGATACGAAGCTTTCTTT. This codes for CASSQVGDTRISVGYEAFF. V is TRBV4-2 and J is TRBJ1-1; no firm D call. There are 19 residues in the CDR3. Per germline, CDR1 LGHNA and CDR2 YNFKEQ. V dropped 1 base and J dropped 8 bases, with 29 bases sitting between them.

This chain joins TRBV21-1 and TRBJ1-1; TRBD1 is taken as the D call from the table, unchecked against the DNA. TRBV21-1 is a pseudogene segment. This CDR3 spans 18 amino acids. CDR3: CASSKDGTGGLRNTEAFF. The CDR3 DNA follows: TGTGCCAGCAGCAAAGACGGGACAGGGGGCCTTCGGAACACTGAAGCTTTCTTT.

This clone was recorded only once. The V gene is TRBV6-5, the J gene TRBJ1-2; TRBD1 might be the D (6 bases). The CDR3 covers 15 residues. Germline CDR1 is MNHEY and CDR2 is SVGAGI. Trimming cost V 4 bases and J 4 bases, with 16 bases left between them. The CDR3 nucleotides are TGTGCCAGCAGTTCTACGGGCGGACAGACCTATGGCTACACCTTC. This sequence encodes CASSSTGGQTYGYTF.

This clone was observed a handful of times. V is TRBV6-6 and J is TRBJ2-7; 7 bases map to TRBD2. The CDR3 is 14 residues long. Germline loops: CDR1 MNHNY, CDR2 SVGAGI (reference sequence). The ends lost 0 bases at V and 1 base at J; junction bases unmatched: 0. The DNA of the CDR3 is TGTGCCAGCAGTTACTCCGGGGGGTCCTACGAGCAGTACTTC. This gives the protein CASSYSGGSYEQYF.

As regards this clone: The junction does not match germline at one end; this may be a read error. V and J are TRBV7-9 and TRBJ1-5; D unresolved. Germline V CDR1 and CDR2: SEHNR, FQNEAQ (reference sequence). The CDR3 spans 16 residues. The CDR3 protein is CASSLFRGSSHQPQHF. CDR3 DNA: TGTGCCAGCAGCTTATTCCGGGGATCTAGCCATCAGCCCCAGCATTTT.